A selection of T cell receptor beta chains follows, all from one sample in a study of cytomegalovirus exposure and HLA in healthy donors. Assay: immunoSEQ multiplex PCR; the TCRdb copy retains only in-frame clones and omits some. The sample yields some 140,000 clones, around 80% seen once. Sequenced material: PBMCs. The receptors originated from a man aged 40-55 years in good health and CMV-seropositive. Each CDR3 is given with its conserved first and last residue. D genes are given only for firm matches. Some rows have no size entry. The others give once, few or many, or a class for an expanded clone.

TRBV7-9	TRBJ1-1	NA	NA	TGTGCCAGCAGCGCCACAGGGCTTGGAGCTTTCTTT	CASSATGLGAFF
TRBV28	TRBJ2-1	NA	TRBD2	TGTGCCAGCAGCCCACCCCCCAGCGGGAGGGCCAACAATGAGCAGTTCTTC	CASSPPPSGRANNEQFF
TRBV19	TRBJ2-7	NA	TRBD2	TGTGCCTCATCCGGGACTAGCGGCTACGAGCAGTACTTC	CASSGTSGYEQYF
TRBV9	TRBJ2-7	NA	NA	TGTGCCAGCAGCGTAGCTCCGGGGACATCCTACGAGCAGTACTTC	CASSVAPGTSYEQYF
TRBV28	TRBJ1-1	NA	NA	TGTGCCAGCAGTTTCCTACTCCAAGCTTTCTTT	CASSFLLQAFF
TRBV5-6	TRBJ1-4	once	NA	TGTGCCAGCAGCTTGGCCACCCGGGAGGGTGAGAAACTGTTTTTT	CASSLATREGEKLFF
TRBV9	TRBJ2-7	NA	TRBD1	TGTGCCAGCAGCGTGACAGGGGCGCCCTACGAGCAGTACTTC	CASSVTGAPYEQYF
TRBV2	TRBJ2-1	NA	NA	TGTGCCAGCAAACAGGATTCATTACCGGGTGAGCAGTTCTTC	CASKQDSLPGEQFF
TRBV4-1	TRBJ2-7	NA	TRBD2	TGCGCCAGCAGCCATGGGACTAGCGGTTCCTACGAGCAGTACTTC	CASSHGTSGSYEQYF
TRBV19	TRBJ1-5	NA	TRBD1	TGTGCCAGTAGGGGGACAGGGGATTGGGAGCCCCAGCATTTT	CASRGTGDWEPQHF
TRBV4-1	TRBJ1-2	NA	NA	TGCGCCAGCAGCCAACAGCCAGACTATAACTATGGCTACACCTTC	CASSQQPDYNYGYTF
TRBV30	TRBJ1-6	NA	TRBD1	TGTGCCGGCAACCGGGACAGGGGTGATTCACCCCTCCACTTT	CAGNRDRGDSPLHF
TRBV14	TRBJ2-3	once	TRBD2	TGTGCCAGCAGCCTCTACCTACTAGCGGCTAGCACAGATACGCAGTATTTT	CASSLYLLAASTDTQYF
TRBV5-1	TRBJ2-7	once	NA	TGCGCCAGCAGCCGCGGGGCGGACGAGCAGTACTTC	CASSRGADEQYF
TRBV28	TRBJ1-2	NA	NA	TGTGCCAGCAGTTTATCTCCCTCCTTCCTTGGCTACACCTTC	CASSLSPSFLGYTF
TRBV9	TRBJ1-1	NA	NA	TGTGCCAGCAGCGTACAGAACACAAGGAACACTGAAGCTTTCTTT	CASSVQNTRNTEAFF
TRBV5-1	TRBJ1-6	NA	NA	TGCGCCAGCAGGTCAACAGGTTTGCCGCGCGATTCACCCCTCCACTTT	CASRSTGLPRDSPLHF
TRBV5-1	TRBJ1-1	few	TRBD1	TGCGCCAGCAGCCCCACCGCCGGGACAGAGAACACTGAAGCTTTCTTT	CASSPTAGTENTEAFF
TRBV12-5	TRBJ2-1	NA	TRBD2	TGTGCTAGTGGTTCACAAAGCGGGAGGAAGTTCTTC	CASGSQSGRKFF
TRBV7-9	TRBJ2-1	once	TRBD2	TGTGCCAGCAGCTTAGAGGCTAGCGGGACCCTGTTTAGGTGCAATGAGCAGTTCTTC	CASSLEASGTLFRCNEQFF